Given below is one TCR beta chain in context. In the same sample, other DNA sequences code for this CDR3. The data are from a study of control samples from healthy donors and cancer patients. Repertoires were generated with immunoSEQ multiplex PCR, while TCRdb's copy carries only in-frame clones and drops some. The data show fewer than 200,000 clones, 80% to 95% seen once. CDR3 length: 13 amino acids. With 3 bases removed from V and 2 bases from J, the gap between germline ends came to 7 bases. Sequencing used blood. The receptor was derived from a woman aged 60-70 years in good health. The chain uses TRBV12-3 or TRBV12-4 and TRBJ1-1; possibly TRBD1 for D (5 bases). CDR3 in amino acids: CASSLQGNTEAFF. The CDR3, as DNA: TGTGCCAGCAGTTTGCAGGGAAACACTGAAGCTTTCTTT.